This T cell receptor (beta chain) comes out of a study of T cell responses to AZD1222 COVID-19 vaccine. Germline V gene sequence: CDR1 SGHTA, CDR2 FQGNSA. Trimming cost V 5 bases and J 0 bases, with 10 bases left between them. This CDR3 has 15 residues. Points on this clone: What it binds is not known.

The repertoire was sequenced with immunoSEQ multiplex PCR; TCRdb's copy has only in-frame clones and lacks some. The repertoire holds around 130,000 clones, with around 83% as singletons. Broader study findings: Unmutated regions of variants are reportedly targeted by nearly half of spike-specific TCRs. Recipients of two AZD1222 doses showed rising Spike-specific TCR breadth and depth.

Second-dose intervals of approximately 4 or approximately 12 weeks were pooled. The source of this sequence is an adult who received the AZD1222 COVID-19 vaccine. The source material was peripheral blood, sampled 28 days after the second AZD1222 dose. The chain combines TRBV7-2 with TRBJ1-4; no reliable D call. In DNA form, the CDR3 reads TGTGCCAGCAGCCTTCGGTCACCAACTAATGAAAAACTGTTTTTT. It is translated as CASSLRSPTNEKLFF. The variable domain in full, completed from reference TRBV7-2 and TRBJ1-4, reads GAGVSQSPSNKVTEKGKDVELRCDPISGHTALYWYRQSLGQGLEFLIYFQGNSAPDKSGLPSDRFSAERTGGSVSTLTIQRTQQEDSAVYLCASSLRSPTNEKLFFGSGTQLSVL.